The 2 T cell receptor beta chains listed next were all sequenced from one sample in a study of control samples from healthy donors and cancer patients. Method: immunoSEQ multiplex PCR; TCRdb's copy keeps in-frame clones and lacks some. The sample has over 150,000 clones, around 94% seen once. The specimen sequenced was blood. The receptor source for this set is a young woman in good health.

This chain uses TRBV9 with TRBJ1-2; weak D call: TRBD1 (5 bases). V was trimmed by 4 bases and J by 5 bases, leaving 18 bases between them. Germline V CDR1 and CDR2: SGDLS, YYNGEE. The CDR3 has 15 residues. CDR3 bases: TGTGCCAGCAGCTCATCCGGGACGGGTAATTATGGCTACACCTTC. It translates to CASSSSGTGNYGYTF.

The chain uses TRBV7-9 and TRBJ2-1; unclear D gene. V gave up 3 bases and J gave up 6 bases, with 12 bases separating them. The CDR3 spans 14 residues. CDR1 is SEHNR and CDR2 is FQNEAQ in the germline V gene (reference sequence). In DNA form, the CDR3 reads TGTGCCAGCAGCTTGAGAGAGCTCGCCAATGAGCAGTTCTTC. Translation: CASSLRELANEQFF.